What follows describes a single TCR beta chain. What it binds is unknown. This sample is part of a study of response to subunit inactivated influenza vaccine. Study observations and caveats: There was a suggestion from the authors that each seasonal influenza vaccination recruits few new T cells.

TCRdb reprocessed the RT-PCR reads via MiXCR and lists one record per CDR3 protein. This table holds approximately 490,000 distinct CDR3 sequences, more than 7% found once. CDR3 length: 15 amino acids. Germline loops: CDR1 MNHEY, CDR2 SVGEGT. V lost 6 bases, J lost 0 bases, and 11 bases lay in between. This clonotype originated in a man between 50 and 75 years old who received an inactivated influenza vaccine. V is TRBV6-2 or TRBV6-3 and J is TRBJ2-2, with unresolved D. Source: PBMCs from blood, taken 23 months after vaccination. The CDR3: CASSGLRANTGELFF. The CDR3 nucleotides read TGTGCCAGCAGCGGGTTAAGGGCGAACACCGGGGAGCTGTTTTTT.